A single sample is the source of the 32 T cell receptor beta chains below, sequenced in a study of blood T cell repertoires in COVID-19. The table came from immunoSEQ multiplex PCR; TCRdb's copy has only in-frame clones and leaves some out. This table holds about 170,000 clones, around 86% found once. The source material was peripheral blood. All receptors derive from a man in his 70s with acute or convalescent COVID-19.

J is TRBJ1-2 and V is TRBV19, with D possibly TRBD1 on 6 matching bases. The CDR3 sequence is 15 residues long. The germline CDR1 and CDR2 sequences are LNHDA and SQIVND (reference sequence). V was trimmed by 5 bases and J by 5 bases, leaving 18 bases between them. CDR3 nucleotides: TGTGCCAGTAGTGCCCGACAGGCAAATAGTTATGGCTACACCTTC. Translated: CASSARQANSYGYTF.

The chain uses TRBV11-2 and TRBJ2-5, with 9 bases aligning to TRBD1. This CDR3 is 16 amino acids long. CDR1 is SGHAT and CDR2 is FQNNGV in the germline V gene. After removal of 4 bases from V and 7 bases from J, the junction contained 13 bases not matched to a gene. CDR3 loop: CASSSLGQGTGRTQYF. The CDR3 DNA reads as TGTGCCAGCAGCTCCCTAGGCCAAGGGACAGGGCGGACCCAGTACTTC.

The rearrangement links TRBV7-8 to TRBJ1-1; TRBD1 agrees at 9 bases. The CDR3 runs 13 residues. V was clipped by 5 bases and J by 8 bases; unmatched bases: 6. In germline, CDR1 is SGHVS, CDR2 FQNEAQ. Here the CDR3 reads CASSRDRVSEAFF. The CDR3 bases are TGTGCCAGCAGCCGGGACAGGGTTTCGGAAGCTTTCTTT.

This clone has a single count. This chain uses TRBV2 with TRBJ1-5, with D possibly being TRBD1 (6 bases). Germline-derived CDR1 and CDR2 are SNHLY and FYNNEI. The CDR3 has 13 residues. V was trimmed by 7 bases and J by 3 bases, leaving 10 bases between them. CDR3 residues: CASTGVYNQPQHF. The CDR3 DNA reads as TGTGCCAGCACAGGGGTTTACAATCAGCCCCAGCATTTT.

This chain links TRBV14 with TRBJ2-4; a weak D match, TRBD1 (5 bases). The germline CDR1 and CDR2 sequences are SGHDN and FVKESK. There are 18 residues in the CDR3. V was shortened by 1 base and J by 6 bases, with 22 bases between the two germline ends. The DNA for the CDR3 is TGTGCCAGCAGCCAAGCGTCCCACAGGAGACCTTCCGGAAACATTCAGTACTTC. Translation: CASSQASHRRPSGNIQYF. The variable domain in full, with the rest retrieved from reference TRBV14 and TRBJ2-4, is EAGVTQFPSHSVIEKGQTVTLRCDPISGHDNLYWYRRVMGKEIKFLLHFVKESKQDESGMPNNRFLAERTGGTYSTLKVQPAELEDSGVYFCASSQASHRRPSGNIQYFGAGTRLSVL.

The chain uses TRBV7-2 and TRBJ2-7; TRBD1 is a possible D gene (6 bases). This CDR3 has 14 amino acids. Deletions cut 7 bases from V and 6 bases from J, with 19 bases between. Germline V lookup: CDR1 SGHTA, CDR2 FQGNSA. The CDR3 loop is CASIDTPGAGEQYF. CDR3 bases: TGTGCCAGCATCGACACCCCAGGGGCAGGCGAGCAGTACTTC.

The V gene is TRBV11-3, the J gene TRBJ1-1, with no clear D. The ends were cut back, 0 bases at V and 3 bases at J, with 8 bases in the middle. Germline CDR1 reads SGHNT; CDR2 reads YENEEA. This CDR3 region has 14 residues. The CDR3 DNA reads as TGTGCCAGCAGCTTAGATCCCTCGGACACTGAAGCTTTCTTT. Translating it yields CASSLDPSDTEAFF.

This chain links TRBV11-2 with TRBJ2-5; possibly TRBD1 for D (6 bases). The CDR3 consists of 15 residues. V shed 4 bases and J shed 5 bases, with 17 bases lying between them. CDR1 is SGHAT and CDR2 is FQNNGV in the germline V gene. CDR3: CASSYRANPMETQYF. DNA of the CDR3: TGTGCCAGCAGCTACAGGGCGAACCCGATGGAGACCCAGTACTTC.

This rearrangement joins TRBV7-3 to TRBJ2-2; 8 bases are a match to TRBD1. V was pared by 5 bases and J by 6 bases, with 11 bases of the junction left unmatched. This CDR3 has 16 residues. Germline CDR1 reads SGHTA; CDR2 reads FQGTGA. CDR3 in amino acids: CASSNDRGVGSGELFF. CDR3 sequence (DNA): TGTGCCAGCAGCAACGACAGGGGTGTCGGGTCCGGGGAGCTGTTTTTT.

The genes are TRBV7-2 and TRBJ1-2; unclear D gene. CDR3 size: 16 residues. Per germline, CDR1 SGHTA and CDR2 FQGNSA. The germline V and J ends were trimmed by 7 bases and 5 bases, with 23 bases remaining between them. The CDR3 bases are TGTGCCAGCATCCCAAACTCTTGGACTTATCAGTATGGCTACACCTTC. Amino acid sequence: CASIPNSWTYQYGYTF.

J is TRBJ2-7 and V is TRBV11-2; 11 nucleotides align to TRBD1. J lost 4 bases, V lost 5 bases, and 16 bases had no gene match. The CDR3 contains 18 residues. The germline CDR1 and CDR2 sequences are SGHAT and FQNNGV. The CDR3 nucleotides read TGTGCCAGCAGCCCCTTAGCAGCGGGACAGGGGGTAGGATACGAGCAGTACTTC. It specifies CASSPLAAGQGVGYEQYF.

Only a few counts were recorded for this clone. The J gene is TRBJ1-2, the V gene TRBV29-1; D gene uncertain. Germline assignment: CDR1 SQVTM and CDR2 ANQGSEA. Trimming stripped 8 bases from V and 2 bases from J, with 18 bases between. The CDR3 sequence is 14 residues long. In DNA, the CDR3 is TGCAGCCACGAGGCCTCGGGAGGAAACTATGGCTACACCTTC. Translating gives CSHEASGGNYGYTF.

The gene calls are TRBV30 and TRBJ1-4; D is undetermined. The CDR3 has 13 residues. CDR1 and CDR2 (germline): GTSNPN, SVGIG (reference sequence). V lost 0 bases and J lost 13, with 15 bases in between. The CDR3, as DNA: TGTGCCTGGAGTGTCCGGACTCGAGGTGGACTGTTTTTT. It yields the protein CAWSVRTRGGLFF.

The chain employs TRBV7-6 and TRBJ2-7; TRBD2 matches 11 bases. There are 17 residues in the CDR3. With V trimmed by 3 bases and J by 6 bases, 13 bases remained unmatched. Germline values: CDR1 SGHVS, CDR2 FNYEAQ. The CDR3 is CASSFTSGSNQVAEQYF. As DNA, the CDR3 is TGTGCCAGCAGCTTCACTAGCGGGAGTAACCAGGTTGCCGAGCAGTACTTC. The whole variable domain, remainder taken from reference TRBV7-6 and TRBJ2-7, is GAGVSQSPRYKVTKRGQDVALRCDPISGHVSLYWYRQALGQGPEFLTYFNYEAQQDKSGLPNDRFSAERPEGSISTLTIQRTEQRDSAMYRCASSFTSGSNQVAEQYFGPGTRLTVT.

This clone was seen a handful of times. CDR3 residues: CAWSVLGQGMVFDSWTEAFF. In DNA, the CDR3 is TGTGCCTGGAGTGTACTGGGGCAGGGAATGGTTTTTGATTCGTGGACTGAAGCTTTCTTT. The rearrangement uses TRBV30 and TRBJ1-1, with D perhaps TRBD1 (5 bases). This CDR3 region has 20 residues. Germline loops: CDR1 GTSNPN, CDR2 SVGIG (reference sequence). V lost 0 bases and J lost 5, with 31 bases in between. The full variable domain, with the rest looked up from reference TRBV30 and TRBJ1-1, is SQTIHQWPATLVQPVGSPLSLECTVEGTSNPNLYWYRQAAGRGLQLLFYSVGIGQISSEVPQNLSASRPQDRQFILSSKKLLLSDSGFYLCAWSVLGQGMVFDSWTEAFFGQGTRLTVV.

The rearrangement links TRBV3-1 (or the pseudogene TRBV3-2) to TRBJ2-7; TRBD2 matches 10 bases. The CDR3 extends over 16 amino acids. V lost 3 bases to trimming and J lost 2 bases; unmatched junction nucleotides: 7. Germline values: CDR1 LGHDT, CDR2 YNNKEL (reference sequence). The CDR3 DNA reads TGTGCCAGCAGCCACTCTAGCGGGAGATCCGCCTACGAGCAGTACTTC. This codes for CASSHSSGRSAYEQYF.

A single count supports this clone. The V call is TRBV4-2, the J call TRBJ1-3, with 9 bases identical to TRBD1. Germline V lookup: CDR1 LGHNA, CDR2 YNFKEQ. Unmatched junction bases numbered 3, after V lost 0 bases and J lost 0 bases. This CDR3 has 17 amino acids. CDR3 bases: TGTGCCAGCAGCCAAGAGGGGACAGGGTCCTCTGGAAACACCATATATTTT. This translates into CASSQEGTGSSGNTIYF.

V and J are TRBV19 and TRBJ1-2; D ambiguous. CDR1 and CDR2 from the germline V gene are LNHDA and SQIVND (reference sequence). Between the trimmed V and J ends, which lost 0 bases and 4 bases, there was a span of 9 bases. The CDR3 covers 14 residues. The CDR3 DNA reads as TGTGCCAGTAGTATAGATCGTTCTTCCTATGGCTACACCTTC. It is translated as CASSIDRSSYGYTF. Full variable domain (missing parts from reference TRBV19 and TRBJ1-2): DGGITQSPKYLFRKEGQNVTLSCEQNLNHDAMYWYRQDPGQGLRLIYYSQIVNDFQKGDIAEGYSVSREKKESFPLTVTSAQKNPTAFYLCASSIDRSSYGYTFGSGTRLTVV.

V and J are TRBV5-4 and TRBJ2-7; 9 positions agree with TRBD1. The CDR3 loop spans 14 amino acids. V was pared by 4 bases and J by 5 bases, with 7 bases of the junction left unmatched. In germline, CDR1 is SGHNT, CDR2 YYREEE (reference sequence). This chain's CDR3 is CASSATGGGNEQYF. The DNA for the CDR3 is TGTGCCAGCAGCGCGACAGGGGGTGGCAACGAGCAGTACTTC.

The chain's CDR3 is CASSLDRRTYEQYF. Here the CDR3 DNA reads TGCGCCAGCAGCCTTGACCGGAGGACCTACGAGCAGTACTTC. This sequence joins TRBV4-3 and TRBJ2-7; TRBD2 might be the D (5 bases). The length of the CDR3 is 14 residues. Between the trimmed V and J ends, which lost 4 bases and 2 bases, there was a span of 12 bases. Per the germline V gene, CDR1 is LGHNA and CDR2 is YSLEER.

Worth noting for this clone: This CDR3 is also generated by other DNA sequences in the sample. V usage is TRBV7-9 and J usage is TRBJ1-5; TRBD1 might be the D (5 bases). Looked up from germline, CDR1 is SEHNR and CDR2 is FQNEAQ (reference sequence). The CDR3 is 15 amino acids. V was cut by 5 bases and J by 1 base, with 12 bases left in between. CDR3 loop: CASSPRGGSNQPQHF. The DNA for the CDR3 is TGTGCCAGCAGCCCCCGGGGGGGGAGCAATCAGCCCCAGCATTTT.

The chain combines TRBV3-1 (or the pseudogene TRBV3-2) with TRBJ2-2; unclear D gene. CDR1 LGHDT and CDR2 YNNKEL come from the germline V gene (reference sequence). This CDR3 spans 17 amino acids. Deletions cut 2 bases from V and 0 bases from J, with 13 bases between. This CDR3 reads CASSQPPQLSNTGELFF. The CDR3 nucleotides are TGTGCCAGCAGCCAACCCCCACAGCTTTCGAACACCGGGGAGCTGTTTTTT.

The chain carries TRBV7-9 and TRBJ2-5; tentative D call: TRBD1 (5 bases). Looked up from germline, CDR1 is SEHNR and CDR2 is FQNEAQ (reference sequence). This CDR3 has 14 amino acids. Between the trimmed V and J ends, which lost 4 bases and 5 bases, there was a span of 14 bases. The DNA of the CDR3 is TGTGCCAGCAGCTCCCGTTTAGCAGGGGAGACCCAGTACTTC. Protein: CASSSRLAGETQYF.

The CDR3 DNA sequence: TGCGCCAGCAGCATTCAAGCGGGAGCGTACAATGAGCAGTTCTTC. As protein: CASSIQAGAYNEQFF. This chain links TRBV5-1 with TRBJ2-1, with 8 bases lining up with TRBD2. Looked up from germline, CDR1 is SGHRS and CDR2 is YFSETQ. The CDR3 contains 15 residues. After removal of 4 bases from V and 4 bases from J, the junction contained 7 bases not matched to a gene.

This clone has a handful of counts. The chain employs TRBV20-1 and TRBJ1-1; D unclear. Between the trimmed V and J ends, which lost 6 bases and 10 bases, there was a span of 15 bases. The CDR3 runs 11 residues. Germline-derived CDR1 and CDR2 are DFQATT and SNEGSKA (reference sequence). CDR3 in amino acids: CSALDYPRAFF. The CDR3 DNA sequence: TGCAGTGCACTGGACTACCCAAGAGCTTTCTTT.

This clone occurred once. Here the CDR3 reads CASSIGGGIPGELFF. The CDR3 bases are TGTGCCAGTAGTATAGGGGGAGGGATCCCCGGGGAGCTGTTTTTT. The chain carries TRBV19 and TRBJ2-2; 7 bases align to TRBD2. The ends lost 1 base at V and 6 bases at J; junction bases unmatched: 5. The germline CDR1 and CDR2 sequences are LNHDA and SQIVND (reference sequence). The CDR3 has 15 residues.

The DNA for the CDR3 is TGTGCCAGTTGGGGTCCCTCGGAAGGGGGTAATCAGCCCCAGCATTTT. Its translation: CASWGPSEGGNQPQHF. V usage is TRBV19 and J usage is TRBJ1-5; a possible D gene is TRBD1 (6 bases). Trimming cost V 8 bases and J 4 bases, with 21 bases left between them. The CDR3 has 16 residues. Germline V gene data show CDR1 as LNHDA and CDR2 as SQIVND (reference sequence).

The CDR3 loop reads CASSQESWGGGSTDTQYF. The CDR3 DNA reads TGCGCCAGCAGCCAAGAATCTTGGGGCGGGGGTAGCACAGATACGCAGTATTTT. This chain links TRBV4-1 with TRBJ2-3, with TRBD2 identical over 7 bases. The CDR3 sequence is 18 residues long. J gave up 0 bases and V 0 bases, and 9 bases lay outside the gene matches. Per germline, CDR1 MGHRA and CDR2 YSYEKL.

The CDR3 DNA sequence: TGTGCCAGCCCCGGAGTGTCGGGGGCCAACGTCCTGACTTTC. As protein: CASPGVSGANVLTF. The V call is TRBV11-3, the J call TRBJ2-6; no definite D call. V was clipped by 8 bases and J by 4 bases, with 12 bases between them. From germline, CDR1 is SGHNT and CDR2 YENEEA. This CDR3 region has 14 residues.

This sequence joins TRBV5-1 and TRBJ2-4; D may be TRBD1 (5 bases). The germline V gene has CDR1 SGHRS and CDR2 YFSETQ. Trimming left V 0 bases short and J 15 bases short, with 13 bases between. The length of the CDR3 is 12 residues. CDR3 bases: TGCGCCAGCAGCTTGGAACAGGCCCGATGGTACTTC. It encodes CASSLEQARWYF.

The CDR3 DNA is TGTGCCAGTAGTATGCCATCCTCAACTAGCGCTTATACGCAGTATTTT. It encodes CASSMPSSTSAYTQYF. The chain recombines TRBV19 with TRBJ2-3; TRBD2 agrees at 7 bases. CDR3 length equals 16 residues. From germline, CDR1 is LNHDA and CDR2 SQIVND (reference sequence). The J segment lost 7 bases and the V segment lost 3 bases, leaving 13 bases of the junction unmatched.

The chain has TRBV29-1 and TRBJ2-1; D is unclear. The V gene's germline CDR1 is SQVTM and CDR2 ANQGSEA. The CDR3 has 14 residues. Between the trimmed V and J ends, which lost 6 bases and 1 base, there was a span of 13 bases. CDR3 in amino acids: CSVVIWASYNEQFF. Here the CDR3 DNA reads TGCAGCGTCGTAATCTGGGCGTCCTACAATGAGCAGTTCTTC.